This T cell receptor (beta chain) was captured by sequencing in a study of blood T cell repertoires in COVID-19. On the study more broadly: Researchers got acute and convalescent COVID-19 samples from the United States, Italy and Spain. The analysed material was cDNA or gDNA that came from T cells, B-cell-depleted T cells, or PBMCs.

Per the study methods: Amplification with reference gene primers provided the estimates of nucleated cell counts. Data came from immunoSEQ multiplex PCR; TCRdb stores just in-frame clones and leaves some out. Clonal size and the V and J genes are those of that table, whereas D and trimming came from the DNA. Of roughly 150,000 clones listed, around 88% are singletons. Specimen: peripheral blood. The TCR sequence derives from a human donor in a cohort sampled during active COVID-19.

CDR3 residues: CASSVDSSGFRGYTF. The CDR3 coding sequence is TGTGCCAGCAGCGTAGACTCCTCAGGGTTTAGGGGCTACACCTTC. The J gene is TRBJ1-2, the V gene TRBV9; D may be TRBD1 (5 bases). V shed 0 bases and J shed 8 bases, with 17 bases lying between them. Germline lookup yields CDR1 SGDLS and CDR2 YYNGEE. The CDR3 extends over 15 amino acids.